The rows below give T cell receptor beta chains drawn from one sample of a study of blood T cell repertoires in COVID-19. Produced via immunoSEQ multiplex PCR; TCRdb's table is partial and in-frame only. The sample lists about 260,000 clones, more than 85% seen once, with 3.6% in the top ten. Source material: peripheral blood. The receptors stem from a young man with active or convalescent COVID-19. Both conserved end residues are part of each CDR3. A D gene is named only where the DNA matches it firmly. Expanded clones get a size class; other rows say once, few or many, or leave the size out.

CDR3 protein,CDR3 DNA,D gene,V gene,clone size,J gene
CASNYGGDEKLFF,TGTGCCAGCAATTACGGCGGTGATGAAAAACTGTTTTTT,NA,TRBV6-2/TRBV6-3,NA,TRBJ1-4
CASSLLAGEGEQFF,TGCGCCAGCAGCTTGCTAGCGGGAGAAGGTGAGCAGTTCTTC,TRBD2,TRBV5-1,once,TRBJ2-1
CASRLIGTSGYNEQFF,TGTGCCAGTAGGCTCATCGGGACTAGCGGTTACAATGAGCAGTTCTTC,TRBD2,TRBV19,NA,TRBJ2-1
CAWSVRRGSYNSPLHF,TGTGCCTGGAGTGTACGGCGGGGCTCCTATAATTCACCCCTCCACTTT,NA,TRBV30,NA,TRBJ1-6
CASSILQGWSEKLFF,TGTGCCAGTAGTATACTACAGGGCTGGAGTGAAAAACTGTTTTTT,NA,TRBV19,NA,TRBJ1-4
CASSQQAGRGSEKLFF,TGCGCCAGCAGCCAACAGGCCGGACGGGGATCGGAAAAACTGTTTTTT,NA,TRBV4-3,NA,TRBJ1-4
CASSVGLAGDPHEQYF,TGTGCCAGCAGCGTTGGACTAGCGGGAGATCCCCACGAGCAGTACTTC,TRBD2,TRBV9,NA,TRBJ2-7
CASRLGQGGTDTQYF,TGTGCCAGCAGACTAGGACAGGGTGGCACAGATACGCAGTATTTT,TRBD1,TRBV28,NA,TRBJ2-3
CASSPPDRAQPQHF,TGTGCCAGCAGCCCTCCAGACAGGGCTCAGCCCCAGCATTTT,TRBD1,TRBV5-5,NA,TRBJ1-5
CASTREVGTDTQYF,TGTGCCAGTACCCGGGAGGTCGGCACAGATACGCAGTATTTT,TRBD2,TRBV19,NA,TRBJ2-3
CASGGQGALDTQYF,TGTGCCAGCGGGGGACAGGGGGCGCTTGATACGCAGTATTTT,TRBD1,TRBV6-5,NA,TRBJ2-3
CASSLGTGNEKLFF,TGCGCCAGCAGCTTGGGGACAGGGAATGAAAAACTGTTTTTT,TRBD1,TRBV5-1,NA,TRBJ1-4
CASSRGDFSGANVLTF,TGTGCCAGCAGCCGTGGCGACTTCTCTGGGGCCAACGTCCTGACTTTC,NA,TRBV5-5,NA,TRBJ2-6
CASSPSGTGIETQYF,TGTGCCAGCTCACCCTCCGGGACAGGGATAGAGACCCAGTACTTC,TRBD1,TRBV18,NA,TRBJ2-5
CASSPGSDTQYF,TGTGCCAGCAGCCCCGGGTCAGATACGCAGTATTTT,NA,TRBV7-2,NA,TRBJ2-3
CAISEFTGGQVSYEQYF,TGTGCCATCAGTGAGTTTACCGGGGGACAGGTATCCTACGAGCAGTACTTC,TRBD1,TRBV10-3,NA,TRBJ2-7
CASSLEVAEYNEQFF,TGTGCCAGCAGCTTAGAGGTAGCGGAGTACAATGAGCAGTTCTTC,NA,TRBV7-2,NA,TRBJ2-1
CASSVDRGGGYTF,TGTGCCAGCAGCGTAGACAGGGGCGGAGGCTACACCTTC,TRBD1,TRBV9,NA,TRBJ1-2
CASTSAPGTGELFF,TGTGCCAGTACCTCGGCACCCGGGACCGGGGAGCTGTTTTTT,NA,TRBV25-1,NA,TRBJ2-2
CATSGGVGSPLHF,TGTGCCACCAGCGGGGGGGTAGGATCACCCCTCCACTTT,NA,TRBV24-1,NA,TRBJ1-6
CASDPRGGSIGNSPLHF,TGTGCCAGCGATCCTCGAGGGGGCTCAATTGGGAATTCACCCCTCCACTTT,TRBD1,TRBV2,NA,TRBJ1-6
CASSFQGSYGYTF,TGTGCCAGCAGCTTCCAGGGCAGCTATGGCTACACCTTC,NA,TRBV5-6,NA,TRBJ1-2
CASSPGQHVANEQFF,TGTGCCAGCAGCCCGGGACAGCACGTAGCCAATGAGCAGTTCTTC,TRBD1,TRBV7-3,many,TRBJ2-1
CSASALDTQYF,TGCAGTGCTAGCGCGTTAGATACGCAGTATTTT,NA,TRBV20-1,NA,TRBJ2-3
CASSSGQGANEQYF,TGCGCCAGCAGTTCTGGGCAGGGGGCGAACGAGCAGTACTTC,TRBD1,TRBV5-1,once,TRBJ2-7
CASSLDTSGNVYEQYF,TGTGCCAGCAGCTTAGATACTAGCGGGAATGTATACGAGCAGTACTTC,TRBD2,TRBV11-2,NA,TRBJ2-7